This T cell receptor (beta chain) emerged from a study of T cell changes during pregnancy in multiple sclerosis. Trimming took off 7 bases at V and 3 bases at J, with 29 bases between the two ends. The CDR3 consists of 19 residues. Per germline, CDR1 MRHNA and CDR2 SNTAGT. Measured with immunoSEQ multiplex PCR; TCRdb has only the in-frame clones, and not every one. The data show some 93,000 clones, with 92% seen just once and just over 2% held by the top ten. The source material was peripheral blood, sampled after pregnancy. The sequence was collected from a female donor with multiple sclerosis, enrolled in a pregnancy study. The genes are TRBV6-4 and TRBJ2-3; possible D gene TRBD2, 6 bases. CDR3 in amino acids: CASKPGLLSSRSSTDTQYF. CDR3 DNA sequence: TGTGCCAGCAAGCCGGGACTCTTGTCGTCCCGATCCAGTACAGATACGCAGTATTTT.